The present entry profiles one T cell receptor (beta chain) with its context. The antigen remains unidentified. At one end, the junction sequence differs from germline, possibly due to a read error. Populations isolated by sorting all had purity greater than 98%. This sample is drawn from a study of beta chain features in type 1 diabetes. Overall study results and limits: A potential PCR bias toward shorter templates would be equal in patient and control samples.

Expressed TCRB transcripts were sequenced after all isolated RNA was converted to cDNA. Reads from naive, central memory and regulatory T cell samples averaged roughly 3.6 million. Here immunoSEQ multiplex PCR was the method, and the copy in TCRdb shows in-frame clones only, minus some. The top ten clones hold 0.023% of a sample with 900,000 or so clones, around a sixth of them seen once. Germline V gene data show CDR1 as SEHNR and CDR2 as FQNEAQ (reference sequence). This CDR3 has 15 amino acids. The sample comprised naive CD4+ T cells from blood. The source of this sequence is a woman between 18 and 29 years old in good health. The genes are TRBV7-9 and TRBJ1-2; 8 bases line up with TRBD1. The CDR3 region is CASSLSGTGNYGYTF. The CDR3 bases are TGCGCCAGCAGCCTGTCCGGGACAGGAAACTATGGCTACACCTTC. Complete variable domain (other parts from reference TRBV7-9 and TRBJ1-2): DTGVSQNPRHKITKRGQNVTFRCDPISEHNRLYWYRQTLGQGPEFLTYFQNEAQLEKSRLLSDRFSAERPKGSFSTLEIQRTEQGDSAMYLCASSLSGTGNYGYTFGSGTRLTVV.